This is a list of T cell receptor beta chains from one sample in a study of T-cell reconstitution after alpha-beta-depleted transplantation in children. In TCRdb, the PCR reads were re-called with MiXCR into one record per CDR3 protein. Of fewer than 120,000 distinct CDR3 sequences detected, 9% to 12% appear once; the ten largest clones hold more than 7%. Sequenced material: PBMCs from the stem cell graft donor, taken from the stem cell graft. The receptors were gathered from a human donor who donated a stem cell graft to a child with acute lymphoblastic leukemia. The conserved cysteine and the conserved F or W are not part of the CDR3 here.

V gene	J gene	CDR3 protein
TRBV7-2	TRBJ2-5	ASSFRTGTRQETQY
TRBV6-2/TRBV6-3	TRBJ2-7	ASSYESPYEQY
TRBV30	TRBJ1-5	AWSGQTVNQPQH
TRBV12-3/TRBV12-4	TRBJ1-2	ASSPTGRRNYGYT
TRBV7-2	TRBJ2-3	ASSLMGRGRGADTQY
TRBV12-3/TRBV12-4	TRBJ2-7	ASSPGTRTWKY
TRBV12-3/TRBV12-4	TRBJ1-2	ASSLVSGQGGDGYT
TRBV13	TRBJ2-3	ASSFFPPGLADPSTDTQY
TRBV3-1	TRBJ1-5	ASSQGRGYQPQH
TRBV25-1	TRBJ1-1	ASSEYKGANTEAF
TRBV20-1	TRBJ2-1	SAEGPGSNNYNEQF
TRBV7-2	TRBJ2-2	ASTEGPTGELF
TRBV7-2	TRBJ2-7	ASSRGGVAGSYEQY
TRBV6-1	TRBJ2-7	ASSEGGGRAYEQY
TRBV20-1	TRBJ2-5	SATFGETQY
TRBV29-1	TRBJ2-7	SVEERTGPYEQY
TRBV7-3	TRBJ2-1	ASSQGYGTPLSSEQF
TRBV29-1	TRBJ1-4	SAGGGNEKLF
TRBV12-3/TRBV12-4	TRBJ1-1	ASSFRGVGTEAF
TRBV19	TRBJ2-1	ASSVSWDSSYNEQF
TRBV3-1	TRBJ1-4	ASSPFSGSSNEKLF
TRBV6-6	TRBJ1-2	ASEAGDYGYT
TRBV12-3/TRBV12-4	TRBJ2-2	ASNQLAGHTGELF
TRBV10-3	TRBJ2-3	AIRLGQVGTDTQY
TRBV27	TRBJ2-7	ATISVGGRSEQY
TRBV27	TRBJ2-6	ASSPGQGPLSGANVLT
TRBV11-2	TRBJ2-7	ASSPPPGLAGGVRSYEQY
TRBV5-1	TRBJ2-5	ASSAAGTGYQETQY
TRBV27	TRBJ2-1	ASSLWGGADLNEQF
TRBV5-6	TRBJ2-4	ASSPDPTGRMNIQY
TRBV3-1	TRBJ2-5	ASSKGQGGLETQY